The 23 T cell receptor beta chains given below trace back to one sample, sequenced in a study of T cells in Graves' hyperthyroidism and ophthalmopathy. TCR beta CDR3 regions were amplified from RNA. During a first-round RT-PCR of the TCR CDR3, the HTBI primer set was used. TCRdb passed the multiplex PCR reads through MiXCR, listing each CDR3 protein once. Of around 250,000 distinct CDR3 sequences in the sample, about a sixth were seen once. What was sequenced was blood. The receptors derive from a woman aged 18-35 years with Graves' ophthalmopathy.

This clonotype was counted many times. V and J are TRBV6-1 and TRBJ2-1; 12 bases fit TRBD2. Germline V gene lookup returns CDR1 MNHNS and CDR2 SASEGT. The CDR3 is 19 residues long. V shed 2 bases and J 7 bases; nucleotides not matched to a gene: 15. CDR3 protein: CASSESFLAGGPKWNEQFF. In DNA, the CDR3 is TGTGCCAGCAGTGAAAGTTTCCTAGCGGGAGGGCCTAAGTGGAATGAGCAGTTCTTC.

This clonotype was counted only a few times. A much bigger clone sits one base away, suggesting this may be a read error. V usage is TRBV6-1 and J usage is TRBJ2-1, with a tentative D call TRBD1 (6 bases). Per germline, CDR1 MNHNS and CDR2 SASEGT. The CDR3 has 13 residues. Trimming took off 5 bases at V and 4 bases at J, with 9 bases between the two ends. CDR3 loop: CASSCRGYNEQFF. CDR3 coding DNA: TGTGCCAGCAGTTGCAGGGGATACAATGAGCAGTTCTTC.

In its sample, this clonotype was seen many times. For the CDR3, the DNA is TGTGCCAGCTCACCAAGTGGGTCCTACGAGCAGTACTTC. This sequence encodes CASSPSGSYEQYF. The chain carries TRBV18 and TRBJ2-7; D remains unclear. Germline V gives CDR1 KGHSH, CDR2 LQKENI. V lost 2 bases, J lost 1 base, and 6 bases lay in between. CDR3 length equals 13 residues. Looking up the rest from reference TRBV18 and TRBJ2-7 gives the full variable domain: NAGVMQNPRHLVRRRGQEARLRCSPMKGHSHVYWYRQLPEEGLKFMVYLQKENIIDESGMPKERFSAEFPKEGPSILRIQQVVRGDSAAYFCASSPSGSYEQYFGPGTRLTVT.

This clonotype was seen many times. The CDR3 is CASSISGQGNTEAFF. In DNA, the CDR3 is TGTGCCAGTAGTATTTCGGGACAGGGTAACACTGAAGCTTTCTTT. The genes are TRBV19 and TRBJ1-1, with 9 positions matching TRBD1. From germline, CDR1 is LNHDA and CDR2 SQIVND (reference sequence). V dropped 3 bases and J dropped 2; count of bases not matched to a gene: 4. The CDR3 is 15 amino acids. The full variable domain, with the rest looked up from reference TRBV19 and TRBJ1-1, is DGGITQSPKYLFRKEGQNVTLSCEQNLNHDAMYWYRQDPGQGLRLIYYSQIVNDFQKGDIAEGYSVSREKKESFPLTVTSAQKNPTAFYLCASSISGQGNTEAFFGQGTRLTVV.

This clonotype was recorded many times. This rearrangement joins TRBV13 to TRBJ1-4; D unclear. In germline, CDR1 is PRHDT, CDR2 FYEKMQ (reference sequence). The CDR3 extends over 15 amino acids. Trimming left V 2 bases short and J 3 bases short, with 10 bases between. CDR3 amino acids: CASSLRGLANEKLFF. DNA for the CDR3: TGTGCCAGCAGCTTACGGGGATTAGCTAATGAAAAACTGTTTTTT.

CDR3 DNA sequence: TGCGCCAGCAGCCAACTCCTGGGGGCGGGTGGGACAGATACGCAGTATTTT. This translates into CASSQLLGAGGTDTQYF. The rearrangement links TRBV4-1 to TRBJ2-3; D is possibly TRBD1 (6 bases). CDR1 and CDR2 (germline): MGHRA, YSYEKL. V lost 2 bases and J 3 bases, leaving 18 bases between the germline ends. This CDR3 is built from 17 residues.

This rearrangement joins TRBV28 to TRBJ2-1, with TRBD2 identical over 15 bases. Trimming at V came to 8 bases and at J to 8 bases, leaving 7 bases not matched to a gene. This CDR3 is built from 15 residues. Germline loops: CDR1 MDHEN, CDR2 SYDVKM. In DNA form, the CDR3 reads TGTGCCAGCGAGTCCGGGACTAGCGGGAGGTATGAGCAGTTCTTC. Translation: CASESGTSGRYEQFF. Complete variable domain (other parts from reference TRBV28 and TRBJ2-1): DVKVTQSSRYLVKRTGEKVFLECVQDMDHENMFWYRQDPGLGLRLIYFSYDVKMKEKGDIPEGYSVSREKKERFSLILESASTNQTSMYLCASESGTSGRYEQFFGPGTRLTVL.

This clonotype was observed at least ten times. V usage is TRBV18 and J usage is TRBJ1-1, with 10 bases fitting TRBD1. The V and J ends lost 3 bases and 0 bases, in that order; junction bases with no gene match: 4. CDR3 length equals 16 residues. Per germline, CDR1 KGHSH and CDR2 LQKENI. The CDR3 spells CASSPLGQGLNTEAFF. CDR3 DNA sequence: TGTGCCAGCTCACCGCTGGGACAGGGGTTGAACACTGAAGCTTTCTTT.

This clonotype was seen only a few times. The V gene is TRBV4-1, the J gene TRBJ2-1, with TRBD2 as a possible D gene (6 bases). CDR1 MGHRA and CDR2 YSYEKL come from the germline V gene. Trimming shortened V by 3 bases and J by 3 bases, and 21 bases separated the two germline ends. The CDR3 contains 18 residues. CDR3 coding DNA: TGCGCCAGCAGCCATGCCGGGAGATGGATCAGTGACTACAATGAGCAGTTCTTC. This gives the protein CASSHAGRWISDYNEQFF.

This clonotype was recorded many times. This sequence joins TRBV14 and TRBJ2-2; D is uncertain. This CDR3 is built from 15 residues. The germline V gene encodes CDR1 SGHDN and CDR2 FVKESK. The germline V and J ends were trimmed by 4 bases and 5 bases, with 14 bases remaining between them. CDR3 in DNA: TGTGCCAGCAGCCGCGCAGTGTTTGGAACCGGGGAGCTGTTTTTT. Translated: CASSRAVFGTGELFF.

CDR3 sequence: CASSLTGTSYEQYF. The CDR3 DNA reads TGTGCCAGCAGTCTAACCGGGACTAGCTACGAGCAGTACTTC. The V and J genes are TRBV6-1 and TRBJ2-7; TRBD2 agrees at 8 bases. The junction had 6 bases not matched to a gene; V was cut back by 5 bases and J by 3 bases. The germline V gene encodes CDR1 MNHNS and CDR2 SASEGT. The CDR3 length is 14 residues.

This clonotype was seen at least ten times. This chain connects TRBV5-4 to TRBJ2-1; 9 bases agree with TRBD1. The ends lost 3 bases at V and 6 bases at J; junction bases unmatched: 10. The germline V gene encodes CDR1 SGHNT and CDR2 YYREEE (reference sequence). The CDR3 runs 16 residues. Here the CDR3 reads CASSSDRDRVTNEQFF. In DNA form, the CDR3 reads TGTGCCAGCAGCTCGGATCGGGACAGGGTAACCAATGAGCAGTTCTTC.

The V gene is TRBV18, the J gene TRBJ2-5, with D perhaps matching TRBD2 (6 bases). Trimming removed 3 bases from V and 2 bases from J, with 13 bases in between. The CDR3 is made up of 15 amino acids. Per germline, CDR1 KGHSH and CDR2 LQKENI. This CDR3 reads CASSPLLAAQETQYF. CDR3 sequence (DNA): TGTGCCAGCTCACCCTTACTAGCAGCACAAGAGACCCAGTACTTC.

A word on this clonotype: A much larger clone sits a single nucleotide away, making a read error possible. This likely comes from a read error, as the CDR3 has no conserved phenylalanine or tryptophan at its end. The chain combines TRBV7-8 with TRBJ1-6; TRBD1 matches 9 bases. Germline assignment: CDR1 SGHVS and CDR2 FQNEAQ. The CDR3 is 13 amino acids. V gave up 8 bases and J gave up 9 bases; unmatched junction bases: 5. The CDR3 is CASCRDRASPLHL. CDR3 coding DNA: TGTGCCAGCTGCCGGGACAGGGCTTCACCCCTCCACCTT.

This clonotype was counted at least ten times. At one of its ends the junction is not consistent with the germline gene, which may arise from a read error. The chain couples TRBV6-1 to TRBJ1-5; the D gene is possibly TRBD1 (6 bases). This CDR3 spans 13 amino acids. Germline CDR1 reads MNHNS; CDR2 reads SASEGT. CDR3: CASSEGGNQPQHF. The CDR3 DNA is TGTGCCAGCAGCGAAGGGGGGAATCAGCCCCAGCATTTT.

This clonotype has at least ten counts. The rearrangement links TRBV20-1 to TRBJ2-3, with TRBD2 matching 9 bases. Per the germline V gene, CDR1 is DFQATT and CDR2 is SNEGSKA (reference sequence). The V and J ends lost 5 bases and 2 bases, in that order; junction bases with no gene match: 20. This CDR3 spans 19 amino acids. The CDR3 is CSAEARGASGVAHTDTQYF. The CDR3 coding sequence is TGCAGTGCTGAGGCCAGGGGGGCTAGCGGGGTAGCTCACACAGATACGCAGTATTTT.

This clonotype was found many times. The chain links TRBV28 to TRBJ1-6, with D unresolved. CDR1 MDHEN and CDR2 SYDVKM come from the germline V gene. The CDR3 runs 16 residues. The germline V and J ends were trimmed by 7 bases and 0 bases, with 13 bases remaining between them. In DNA form, the CDR3 reads TGTGCCAGCATTGGCAGCGGGAGCTCCTATAATTCACCCCTCCACTTT. Residues: CASIGSGSSYNSPLHF.

In this sample, this clonotype turned up many times. The chain is built from TRBV5-5 and TRBJ2-3; D ambiguous. This CDR3 has 15 amino acids. CDR1 and CDR2 (germline): SGHKS, YYEKEE (reference sequence). V dropped 1 base and J dropped 3 bases, with 12 bases sitting between them. CDR3 loop: CASSLSTVRTDTQYF. CDR3 nucleotides: TGTGCCAGCAGCTTGTCAACGGTGAGGACAGATACGCAGTATTTT.

This clonotype was found many times. V and J are TRBV30 and TRBJ2-5; a weak D match, TRBD1 (6 bases). Germline V CDR1 and CDR2: GTSNPN, SVGIG (reference sequence). The CDR3 runs 12 residues. Trimming left V 3 bases short and J 8 bases short, with 13 bases between. The CDR3 sequence: CAWSDDRFTQYF. The CDR3 DNA reads TGTGCCTGGAGCGACGACAGGTTCACCCAGTACTTC.

This clonotype has only a few counts. V usage is TRBV5-1 and J usage is TRBJ2-7, with a tentative D call TRBD2 (6 bases). The CDR3 consists of 14 residues. CDR1 SGHRS and CDR2 YFSETQ come from the germline V gene. Trimming cost V 2 bases and J 3 bases, with 12 bases left between them. The CDR3 region is CASSLSWGLYEQYF. In DNA form, the CDR3 reads TGCGCCAGCAGCTTATCGTGGGGACTCTACGAGCAGTACTTC.

The chain links TRBV10-1 to TRBJ1-1, with 11 positions matching TRBD1. CDR1 and CDR2 from the germline V gene are WNHNN and SYGVQD (reference sequence). V was pared by 6 bases and J by 9 bases, with 6 bases of the junction left unmatched. The CDR3 length is 13 residues. Written as DNA, the CDR3 is TGCGCCAGCAGCGAGGGGACAGGGGGAAAAGCTTTCTTT. This encodes CASSEGTGGKAFF.

The table lists this clonotype with many counts. The chain recombines TRBV28 with TRBJ2-7, with D perhaps TRBD1 or TRBD2 (5 bases each). Looked up from germline, CDR1 is MDHEN and CDR2 is SYDVKM. Trimming removed 1 base at V and 1 base at J, with 11 bases between. There are 15 residues in the CDR3. CDR3 sequence: CASSLYRDGSYEQYF. As DNA, the CDR3 is TGTGCCAGCAGTTTATACCGGGACGGTTCCTACGAGCAGTACTTC.

This clonotype showed up many times. The rearrangement joins TRBV19 to TRBJ1-1; D is undetermined. Germline loops: CDR1 LNHDA, CDR2 SQIVND (reference sequence). V lost 9 bases and J 7 bases, leaving 12 bases between the germline ends. The CDR3 consists of 11 residues. CDR3 loop: CASQGGHEAFF. DNA of the CDR3: TGTGCCAGCCAAGGCGGTCATGAAGCTTTCTTT.